This T cell receptor beta chain was recovered during a study of tumor and adjacent non-tumor tissue in lung cancer. On the study more broadly: Aged roughly 30 to 85 years, patients included nine to eleven men and 4 to 6 women with stage I to III disease. Study-wide results and limits: Normal lung showed higher cumulative top 100 clone frequency than tumor.

TCRbeta libraries were built with three rounds of nested PCR, modified from ARM-PCR. TCRdb recomputed calls from the multiplex PCR reads with MiXCR, one row per CDR3 protein. Seen here are tens of thousands of distinct CDR3 sequences, around 80% observed once, and the top ten hold 40%. No cell sorting was done before RNA was extracted from the tissue. The normal lung tissue was taken more than 3 cm from the tumor edge. CDR1 SQVTM and CDR2 ANQGSEA come from the germline V gene. Including both end residues, the CDR3 is 17 amino acids long. A note on this clonotype: What it recognizes is unknown. The conserved final phenylalanine or tryptophan is absent from the CDR3, which likely points to a read error. The DNA is left out, because the CDR3 cannot be placed on it with certainty; the CDR3 is given as TCRdb lists it.

Sequenced material: distant non-tumor lung tissue. The genes are TRBV29-1 and TRBJ2-3; TRBD1, as called in the table, went unchecked against the DNA. This sequence was found in a man in his 70s with non-small cell lung cancer. CDR3: CSLIPYVTGGDTDTRYL.